Here is one TCR beta chain with its context. These data come from a study of Ad26.COV2.S vaccination and SARS-CoV-2 variants. CDR3 size: 15 residues. Treatment noted: roughly 20 received Ad26.COV2.S at low or high dose, single or two shots; about five received placebo; per-sample allocation not given. Material that was analyzed had been drawn on day 63 after the first vaccine or placebo injection. Sequencing used immunoSEQ multiplex PCR; TCRdb keeps in-frame clones, though not all of them. The data contain around 250,000 clones, roughly nine tenths of them singletons. The rearrangement links TRBV21-1 to TRBJ2-7; TRBD1, the table's D call, lacks a check against the DNA. TRBV21-1 represents a pseudogene. The TCR sequence derives from a person aged 18-60 years who received the Ad26.COV2.S COVID-19 vaccine or a placebo. Sequencing was performed on peripheral blood, taken in a trial of Ad26.COV2.S vaccine versus placebo. The CDR3 spells CASSIHSSCYYEQYF. As DNA, the CDR3 is TGTGCTAGCAGCATCCACAGTTCTTGTTACTACGAGCAGTACTTC.